These T cell receptor beta chains were read from a single sample in a study of a mutant IDH1 vaccine in newly diagnosed glioma. No antigen has been assigned to these receptors. Measured with immunoSEQ multiplex PCR; TCRdb has only the in-frame clones, and not every one. The data show fewer than 35,000 clones, around 80% seen once. This sample comprised PBMCs, obtained from a glioma patient whose treatment included an IDH1 peptide vaccine. These receptors all come from a young man with glioma. Both conserved end residues are part of each CDR3. The order of the fields is clone size, D gene, J gene, V gene, CDR3 DNA, CDR3 protein. The D gene is left open where the match is weak. Clone sizes are given selectively: once, few, many, or a class where the clone is expanded.

-,-,TRBJ1-1,TRBV6-5,TGTGCCAGCAGTTACGGGAAAGGAACTGAAGCTTTCTTT,CASSYGKGTEAFF
-,-,TRBJ2-3,TRBV10-3,TGTGCCATCAGCCGCGGAGCTAGCACAGATACGCAGTATTTT,CAISRGASTDTQYF
-,TRBD1,TRBJ2-1,TRBV10-3,TGTGCCATCAGCCGACAGGGGGCATGGGATGAGCAGTTCTTC,CAISRQGAWDEQFF
-,-,TRBJ2-2,TRBV5-6,TGTGCCAGCAGCTTGGGCTTCACCGGGGAGCTGTTTTTT,CASSLGFTGELFF
-,-,TRBJ2-3,TRBV7-9,TGTGCCAGCAGCTTGAGCTCAGATACGCAGTATTTT,CASSLSSDTQYF
few,-,TRBJ1-1,TRBV29-1,TGCAGCGTTGAACCCGAAGGGGACACTGAAGCTTTCTTT,CSVEPEGDTEAFF
-,TRBD1,TRBJ2-7,TRBV18,TGTGCCAGCTCACCCGTGGACAGGGACGAGCAGTACTTC,CASSPVDRDEQYF
-,-,TRBJ1-6,TRBV25-1,TGTGCCAGCAGTGAATTGGGTTCACCCCTCCACTTT,CASSELGSPLHF
-,TRBD2,TRBJ2-1,TRBV30,TGTGCCTGGAGTGTATTGGGCGGGAGCTCCTACAATGAGCAGTTCTTC,CAWSVLGGSSYNEQFF
once,TRBD2,TRBJ2-7,TRBV5-4,TGTGCCAGCAGCTTGCCCGGGACTAGCAACGAGCAGTACTTC,CASSLPGTSNEQYF
few,-,TRBJ1-5,TRBV27,TGTGCCAGCAGTTCCCTCGGACAGCTCAATCAGCCCCAGCATTTT,CASSSLGQLNQPQHF
-,-,TRBJ1-2,TRBV19,TGTGCCAGTAGAGGGTACGGCTACACCTTC,CASRGYGYTF
-,-,TRBJ2-3,TRBV5-1,TGCGCCAGCAGCTTGGCGGACGGGACTGTCACAGATACGCAGTATTTT,CASSLADGTVTDTQYF
-,TRBD2,TRBJ2-3,TRBV5-1,TGCGCCAGCAGCTTGGGGACTAGCGGGAACACAGATACGCAGTATTTT,CASSLGTSGNTDTQYF
-,TRBD1,TRBJ1-2,TRBV18,TGTGCCAGCTCATCGGGACAGGGGTACGGCTACACCTTC,CASSSGQGYGYTF
few,-,TRBJ2-7,TRBV10-2,TGCGCCAGCAGTTCGTCAGTAGAGCAGTACTTC,CASSSSVEQYF
-,TRBD1,TRBJ2-2,TRBV5-4,TGTGCCAGCAGCTGGGCCTCAGGGGGCGCCGGGGAGCTGTTTTTT,CASSWASGGAGELFF
-,TRBD2,TRBJ2-5,TRBV30,TGTGCCCTCAAGTCGGGGGGAGCGGTGACCCAGTACTTC,CALKSGGAVTQYF
-,-,TRBJ1-5,TRBV30,TGTGCCTGGAGTGTTGGTGGCAATCAGCCCCAGCATTTT,CAWSVGGNQPQHF
-,TRBD1,TRBJ2-3,TRBV6-5,TGTGCCAGCAGCCTCCGGGACAGGGGGTATACGCAGTATTTT,CASSLRDRGYTQYF
-,TRBD2,TRBJ2-5,TRBV27,TGTGCCAGCAGTTATAGCGGGGGGACTCAAGAGACCCAGTACTTC,CASSYSGGTQETQYF
-,-,TRBJ1-1,TRBV5-1,TGCGCCAGCAGCTTGACGGGGGTCAACACTGAAGCTTTCTTT,CASSLTGVNTEAFF
-,-,TRBJ2-2,TRBV10-1,TGCGCCAGCAGTTCCTCCGGCACCGGGGAGCTGTTTTTT,CASSSSGTGELFF
-,-,TRBJ1-1,TRBV27,TGTGCCAGCAGTTTTAGGGGTGTAGGATTGAACACTGAAGCTTTCTTT,CASSFRGVGLNTEAFF
-,-,TRBJ2-7,TRBV10-2,TGCGCCAGCAGTGAGGGGAGGGGCAGGGGGCTATACGAGCAGTACTTC,CASSEGRGRGLYEQYF
-,-,TRBJ2-2,TRBV18,TGTGCCAGCTCACCACCCAGGGGGAACACCGGGGAGCTGTTTTTT,CASSPPRGNTGELFF
-,TRBD1,TRBJ1-3,TRBV30,TGTGCCTGGAGCCTCGGGCAGGGGGCCCGGAACACCATATATTTT,CAWSLGQGARNTIYF
once,TRBD1,TRBJ1-5,TRBV4-1,TGCGCCAGCAGCCACGACAGGGGGCAGGGCAATCAGCCCCAGCATTTT,CASSHDRGQGNQPQHF
-,TRBD1,TRBJ2-7,TRBV25-1,TGTGCCAGCAGTGCCGGGACAGGGTCCTACGAGCAGTACTTC,CASSAGTGSYEQYF
-,-,TRBJ2-2,TRBV6-1,TGTGCCAGCAGGGGGGCCGGGGAGCTGTTTTTT,CASRGAGELFF
-,TRBD1,TRBJ2-7,TRBV5-4,TGTGCCAGCAGTCTCGGACAGGCGAGCTCCTACGAGCAGTACTTC,CASSLGQASSYEQYF
once,-,TRBJ1-1,TRBV10-3,TGTGCCATCAGTGAGAGGGCCAGGGCGCTGAACACTGAAGCTTTCTTT,CAISERARALNTEAFF
few,TRBD1,TRBJ1-5,TRBV7-4,TGTGCCAGCAGCTCTACCCCGACAGGGGAGAATCAGCCCCAGCATTTT,CASSSTPTGENQPQHF
-,-,TRBJ2-7,TRBV5-5,TGTGCCAGCAGCTCAATCCTGACCGGGGGCGAGCAGTACTTC,CASSSILTGGEQYF
-,-,TRBJ2-3,TRBV30,TGTGCCTGGCGTGGTAGGGGCACAGATACGCAGTATTTT,CAWRGRGTDTQYF
once,-,TRBJ2-7,TRBV7-8,TGTGCCAGCAGCTTAACTGACAAGGGTGGCTACGAGCAGTACTTC,CASSLTDKGGYEQYF
-,TRBD1,TRBJ1-4,TRBV13,TGTGCCAGCAGTAAGTGGGGGACAGGTCGTGAAAAACTGTTTTTT,CASSKWGTGREKLFF
-,-,TRBJ2-6,TRBV10-2,TGCGCCGCCAGACAGTCCAAGTCCGCTGGGGCCAACGTCCTGACTTTC,CAARQSKSAGANVLTF
-,-,TRBJ2-7,TRBV5-4,TGTGCCAGCAGCTTTTCTTCAGGGGCCGGGAGCGAGCAGTACTTC,CASSFSSGAGSEQYF
-,-,TRBJ1-1,TRBV6-5,TGTGCCAGCAGTAACAGGGTCGGGGCTTTCTTT,CASSNRVGAFF
-,-,TRBJ2-7,TRBV5-1,TGCGCCAGCAGCTTATTAGGGACCTACTACGAGCAGTACTTC,CASSLLGTYYEQYF
-,TRBD2,TRBJ2-1,TRBV5-1,TGCGCCAGCAGCGAGAGGACTAGTTCTGATTTCAATGAGCAGTTCTTC,CASSERTSSDFNEQFF
once,-,TRBJ1-2,TRBV6-5,TGTGCCAGCAGTTACCCAGGGGCCCCGGAGACCTTC,CASSYPGAPETF
-,TRBD1,TRBJ1-4,TRBV5-1,TGCGCCAGCAGCGAGGGTTACAGGGGTAATAATGAAAAACTGTTTTTT,CASSEGYRGNNEKLFF